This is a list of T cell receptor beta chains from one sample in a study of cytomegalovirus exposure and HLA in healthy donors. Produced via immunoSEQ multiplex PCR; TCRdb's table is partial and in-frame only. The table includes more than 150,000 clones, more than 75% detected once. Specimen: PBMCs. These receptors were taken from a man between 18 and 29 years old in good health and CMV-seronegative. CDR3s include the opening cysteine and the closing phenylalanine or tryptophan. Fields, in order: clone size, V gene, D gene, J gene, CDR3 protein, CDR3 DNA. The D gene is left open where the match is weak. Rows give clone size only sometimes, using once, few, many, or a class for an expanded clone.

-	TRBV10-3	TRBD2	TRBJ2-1	CATRGVAVYNEQFF	TGTGCCACCCGGGGGGTAGCAGTCTACAATGAGCAGTTCTTC
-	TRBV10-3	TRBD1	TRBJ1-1	CAISHDRGLDTEAFF	TGTGCCATCAGTCACGACAGGGGGCTCGACACTGAAGCTTTCTTT
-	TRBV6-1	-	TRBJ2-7	CASKVGVGFYEQYF	TGTGCCAGCAAGGTGGGTGTGGGCTTCTACGAGCAGTACTTC
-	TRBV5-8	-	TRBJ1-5	CASSLGSLNQPQHF	TGTGCCAGCAGCTTGGGCAGTCTCAATCAGCCCCAGCATTTT
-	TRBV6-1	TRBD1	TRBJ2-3	CASSATGGLDTQYF	TGTGCCAGCAGTGCGACAGGGGGCTTGGATACGCAGTATTTT
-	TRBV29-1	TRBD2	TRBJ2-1	CSVLQGLAGYNEQFF	TGCAGCGTTCTTCAAGGGCTAGCGGGGTACAATGAGCAGTTCTTC
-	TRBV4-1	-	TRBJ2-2	CASSRHSNTGELFF	TGCGCCAGCAGCCGACACTCGAACACCGGGGAGCTGTTTTTT
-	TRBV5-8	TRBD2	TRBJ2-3	CASSLRTSGGAPQYF	TGTGCCAGCAGCTTGAGGACTAGCGGGGGCGCTCCGCAGTATTTT
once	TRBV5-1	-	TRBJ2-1	CASSEGTVGSNEQFF	TGCGCCAGCAGCGAGGGGACTGTGGGGTCGAATGAGCAGTTCTTC
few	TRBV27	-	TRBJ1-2	CASSPRMLANYGYTF	TGTGCCAGCAGTCCTAGGATGTTAGCTAACTATGGCTACACCTTC
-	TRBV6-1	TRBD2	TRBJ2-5	CASSAGLAGSETQYF	TGTGCCAGCAGTGCGGGACTAGCGGGGTCAGAGACCCAGTACTTC
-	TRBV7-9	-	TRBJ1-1	CASSIQGLGYPEAFF	TGTGCCAGCAGCATACAGGGATTGGGGTACCCTGAAGCTTTCTTT
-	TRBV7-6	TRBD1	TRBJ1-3	CASSLLRTGGVYGNTIYF	TGTGCCAGCAGCTTACTTCGAACAGGGGGAGTGTATGGAAACACCATATATTTT
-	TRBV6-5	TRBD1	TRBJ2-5	CASSYGDSQETQYF	TGTGCCAGCAGTTACGGGGACAGCCAAGAGACCCAGTACTTC
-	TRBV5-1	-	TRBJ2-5	CASSFGTGVVQETQYF	TGCGCCAGCAGCTTCGGGACGGGGGTCGTCCAAGAGACCCAGTACTTC
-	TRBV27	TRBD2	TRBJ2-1	CASSLGLALNEQFF	TGTGCCAGCAGTTTAGGACTAGCGTTGAATGAGCAGTTCTTC
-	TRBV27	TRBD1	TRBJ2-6	CASSLGNRGWANVLTF	TGTGCCAGCAGTTTAGGAAACAGGGGGTGGGCCAACGTCCTGACTTTC
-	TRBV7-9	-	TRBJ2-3	CASSLQGPQYF	TGTGCCAGCAGCCTCCAGGGGCCGCAGTATTTT
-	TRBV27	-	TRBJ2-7	CASHSPGWDEQYF	TGTGCCAGTCACAGCCCGGGATGGGACGAGCAGTACTTC
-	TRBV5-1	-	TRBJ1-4	CASSLGGHNEKLFF	TGCGCCAGCAGCTTGGGCGGTCATAATGAAAAACTGTTTTTT
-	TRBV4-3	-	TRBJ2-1	CASSLTIPPNLNEQFF	TGCGCCAGCAGCCTTACAATACCCCCGAATCTCAATGAGCAGTTCTTC
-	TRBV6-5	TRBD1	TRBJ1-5	CASSYSGQGNQPQHF	TGTGCCAGCAGTTACTCGGGACAGGGGAATCAGCCCCAGCATTTT
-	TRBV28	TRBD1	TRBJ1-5	CASSAQTGLQPQHF	TGTGCCAGCAGTGCCCAGACAGGGCTTCAGCCCCAGCATTTT
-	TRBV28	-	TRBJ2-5	CASSLSYQETQYF	TGTGCCAGCAGTTTGAGCTACCAAGAGACCCAGTACTTC
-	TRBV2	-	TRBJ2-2	CASSGPTANTGELFF	TGTGCCAGCAGTGGACCGACTGCGAACACCGGGGAGCTGTTTTTT
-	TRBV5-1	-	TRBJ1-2	CASSGQNYGYTF	TGCGCCAGCAGCGGACAGAACTATGGCTACACCTTC
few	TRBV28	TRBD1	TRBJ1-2	CASSSLLGQGIGYTF	TGTGCCAGCAGTTCCCTCTTAGGACAGGGAATAGGCTACACCTTC
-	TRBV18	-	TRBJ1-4	CASSIEGTTNEKLFF	TGTGCCAGCTCAATAGAGGGTACAACTAATGAAAAACTGTTTTTT
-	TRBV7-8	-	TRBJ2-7	CASSLAASASDEQYF	TGTGCCAGCAGCTTAGCGGCTAGCGCCTCAGACGAGCAGTACTTC
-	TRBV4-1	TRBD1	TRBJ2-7	CASSQKGIPGTASSYEQYF	TGCGCCAGCAGCCAAAAAGGCATACCCGGGACAGCGAGCTCCTACGAGCAGTACTTC
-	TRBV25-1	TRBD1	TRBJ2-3	CASSVGQGSDTQYF	TGTGCCAGCAGTGTTGGACAGGGATCAGATACGCAGTATTTT
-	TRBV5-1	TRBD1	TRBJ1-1	CASSGGTGGGGTEAFF	TGCGCCAGCAGCGGAGGGACAGGGGGCGGCGGCACTGAAGCTTTCTTT
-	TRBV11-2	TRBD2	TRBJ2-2	CASSPQPSGVGELFF	TGTGCCAGCAGCCCACAGCCTAGCGGGGTCGGGGAGCTGTTTTTT
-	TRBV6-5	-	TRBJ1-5	CASRPGEAQPQHF	TGTGCCAGCCGCCCGGGGGAGGCTCAGCCCCAGCATTTT
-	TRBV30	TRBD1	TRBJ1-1	CAWSSGQLRTEAFF	TGTGCCTGGAGCTCGGGACAGTTACGCACTGAAGCTTTCTTT
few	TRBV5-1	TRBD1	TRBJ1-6	CASSPTDRGGNSPLHF	TGCGCCAGCAGCCCAACGGACAGGGGAGGTAATTCACCCCTCCACTTT
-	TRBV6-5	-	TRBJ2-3	CASSYSWSTSTDTQYF	TGTGCCAGCAGTTACTCATGGTCGACTAGCACAGATACGCAGTATTTT
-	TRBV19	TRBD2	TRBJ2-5	CASSSRTSGRRETQYF	TGTGCCAGTAGTTCCAGGACTAGCGGGAGAAGAGAGACCCAGTACTTC
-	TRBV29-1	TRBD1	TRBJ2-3	CSVGQGDTDTQYF	TGCAGCGTTGGTCAGGGGGACACAGATACGCAGTATTTT
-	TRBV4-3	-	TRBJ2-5	CASSPNTGGETQYF	TGCGCCAGCAGCCCGAATACCGGGGGAGAGACCCAGTACTTC
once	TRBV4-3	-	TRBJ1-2	CASSPDRSYGYTF	TGCGCCAGCAGCCCAGACAGGTCCTATGGCTACACCTTC
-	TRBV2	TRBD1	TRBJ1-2	CASRAGQGNSYTF	TGTGCCAGCAGGGCGGGACAGGGTAACAGCTACACCTTC
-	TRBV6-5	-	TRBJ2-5	CASSYSMAVETQYF	TGTGCCAGCAGTTACTCGATGGCCGTGGAGACCCAGTACTTC
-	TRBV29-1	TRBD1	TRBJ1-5	CSVKGTGTGSSVSNQPQHF	TGCAGCGTTAAAGGAACCGGGACAGGGTCTAGTGTTTCCAATCAGCCCCAGCATTTT
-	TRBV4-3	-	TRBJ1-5	CASSQDFGANQPQHF	TGCGCCAGCAGCCAAGATTTTGGGGCCAATCAGCCCCAGCATTTT
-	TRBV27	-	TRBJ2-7	CASSLTTGSYEQYF	TGTGCCAGCAGTTTAACGACCGGGTCCTACGAGCAGTACTTC
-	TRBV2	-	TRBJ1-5	CASTFEDSFNQPQHF	TGTGCCAGCACCTTCGAGGACAGCTTCAATCAGCCCCAGCATTTT
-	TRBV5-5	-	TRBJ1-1	CASSFLPGQRNTEAFF	TGTGCCAGCAGCTTCTTACCGGGACAACGGAACACTGAAGCTTTCTTT
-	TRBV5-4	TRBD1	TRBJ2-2	CASSLQGANTGELFF	TGTGCCAGCAGTCTACAGGGGGCGAACACCGGGGAGCTGTTTTTT